This T cell receptor (beta chain) was obtained from a study of metastatic and nonmetastatic thyroid tumors. The CDR3 length is 14 residues. V was pared by 5 bases and J by 4 bases, with 7 bases of the junction left unmatched. The germline gives CDR1 DFQATT, CDR2 SNEGSKA (reference sequence). This clone has a count of ten or more. Patients had received no treatment of any kind before thyroid surgery. Per the original methods: The study built a papillary thyroid cancer distant-metastasis classifier from CDR3 differences across clinicopathological groups. TCRdb ran MiXCR on the PCR reads. TCRdb, rather than the study authors, made the V and J calls. The table has just over 20,000 clones, 12% seen once.

The receptor was isolated from a male donor with papillary thyroid cancer or a benign thyroid nodule (not recorded which). Some clones in this sample may be carry-over from other donors' samples. The chain carries TRBV20-1 and TRBJ2-7, with 11 nucleotides matching TRBD2. Sequencing was carried out using blood. The CDR3, as DNA: TGCAGTGCTGGACAGACTAGCGGGATTTACGAGCAGTACTTC. It encodes CSAGQTSGIYEQYF.